Listed below are T cell receptor beta chains from one sample, sequenced in a study of regulatory T cells in long-lasting Graves disease. TCRdb independently ran MiXCR on the multiplex PCR reads; one entry per CDR3 protein. The repertoire holds approximately 380,000 distinct CDR3 sequences, with 20% as singletons. This sample comprised peripheral blood mononuclear cells (PBMCs), obtained when the disease was refractory, from a patient treated with antithyroid drugs. The receptor set was obtained from a female donor with Graves disease. The CDR3 runs from the conserved cysteine through the conserved F or W. Fields, in order: clone size, V gene, D gene, J gene, CDR3 DNA, CDR3 protein. D genes are given only for firm matches. Clone size is not always given. Where it is, it says once, few, many or a class for expanded clones.

many	TRBV6-1	.	TRBJ2-5	TGTGCCAGCAGTACCCGACAAGCAGAGACCCAGTACTTC	CASSTRQAETQYF
many	TRBV28	TRBD1	TRBJ2-1	TGTGCCAGCAGTTTTCGGACAGGGGGTTCCTACAATGAGCAGTTCTTC	CASSFRTGGSYNEQFF
few	TRBV27	.	TRBJ2-3	TGTGCCAGCAGTCTAGCCAGTCATGGCACAGATACGCAGTATTTT	CASSLASHGTDTQYF
many	TRBV28	.	TRBJ1-1	TGTGCCAGCAGAGAACACGGGAACACTGAAGCTTTCTTT	CASREHGNTEAFF
.	TRBV18	.	TRBJ1-1	TGTGCCAGCTCACCACTACCCCTAAACACTGAAGCTTTCTTT	CASSPLPLNTEAFF
many	TRBV12-3/TRBV12-4	.	TRBJ2-7	TGTGCCAGCAGTCCCCGACAGCCTTGGAGTGAGCAGTACTTC	CASSPRQPWSEQYF
.	TRBV4-1	.	TRBJ2-7	TGCGCCAGCACCAAAGGACTACAATCTGACTACGAGCAGTACTTC	CASTKGLQSDYEQYF
.	TRBV10-2	.	TRBJ2-7	TGCGCCAGCAGTGAGGGGAAGGTGGGACGACCCTACGAGCAGTACTTC	CASSEGKVGRPYEQYF
few	TRBV20-1	.	TRBJ1-3	TGCAGTGCTCCTGGACACTCAGGAAACACCATATATTTT	CSAPGHSGNTIYF
.	TRBV14	.	TRBJ2-7	TGTGCCAGCAGCGTCCGGGACAAGACCTACGAGCAGTACTTC	CASSVRDKTYEQYF
.	TRBV2	TRBD2	TRBJ2-2	TGTGCCATCAACCCCCTGGCTAGCGGCACCGGGGAGCTGTTTTTT	CAINPLASGTGELFF
few	TRBV12-3/TRBV12-4	.	TRBJ2-3	TGTGCCAGCAGTTTAGACAGGCTCACAGATACGCAGTATTTT	CASSLDRLTDTQYF
many	TRBV27	.	TRBJ1-2	TGTGCCAGCAGTTCGACAGGCCCTAACTATGGCTACACCTTC	CASSSTGPNYGYTF
few	TRBV10-3	.	TRBJ1-3	TGTGCCATCAGTGAGGGGAACAGCGTCGGGGCCATATATTTT	CAISEGNSVGAIYF
many	TRBV12-3/TRBV12-4	TRBD2	TRBJ2-2	TGTGCCAGCAGCTCCACCGGGGGGGGATGGTCCGGGGAGCTGTTTTTT	CASSSTGGGWSGELFF
few	TRBV27	TRBD2	TRBJ2-3	TGTGCCAGCAGTTTATCAAGCGGGAGTATGGATACGCAGTATTTT	CASSLSSGSMDTQYF
many	TRBV2	.	TRBJ1-6	TGTGCCAGCAGTGGGGACGCTTCACCCCTCCACTTT	CASSGDASPLHF
many	TRBV12-3/TRBV12-4	.	TRBJ1-1	TGTGCCAGCAGTTTACGGGGACTCGCTGAAGCTTTCTTT	CASSLRGLAEAFF
few	TRBV24-1	TRBD1	TRBJ2-2	TGTGCCACCAGTGAACATCCCGGGACAGGGATCGCCGGGGAGCTGCTTTTT	CATSEHPGTGIAGELLF
many	TRBV11-2	TRBD1	TRBJ1-2	TGTGCCATCCGGGACAGGCAAAAAGATGGCTACACCTTC	CAIRDRQKDGYTF